A selection of T cell receptor beta chains follows, all from one sample in a study of blood T cell repertoires in COVID-19. Produced via immunoSEQ multiplex PCR; TCRdb's table is partial and in-frame only. The sample records approximately 150,000 clones, about 84% being singletons. Sample: PBMCs or T cells enriched from blood (not recorded which). The source is a woman aged 40 to 50 with acute COVID-19. Each CDR3 is given with its conserved first and last residue. The order of the fields is CDR3 length, V gene, D gene, clone size, J gene, CDR3 DNA, CDR3 protein. A D gene is named only where the DNA matches it firmly. Expanded clones are given a class, and other clones once, few, many or no size at all.

15	TRBV30	TRBD2	NA	TRBJ2-7	TGTGCCTGGAGCAGTCAAGCGGGAGGGCCTTACGAGCAGTACTTC	CAWSSQAGGPYEQYF
14	TRBV4-1	NA	once	TRBJ1-2	TGCGCCAGCAGCCAAGCCCTGAGGGCTTATGGCTACACCTTC	CASSQALRAYGYTF
13	TRBV6-2/TRBV6-3	NA	few	TRBJ1-1	TGTGCCAGCAGCTCGACAGCCCCTGATGAGGCTTTCTTT	CASSSTAPDEAFF
12	TRBV19	NA	NA	TRBJ2-1	TGTGCCAGTAGTATTATCGGGAAACGGCAGTTCTTC	CASSIIGKRQFF
20	TRBV5-1	TRBD2	NA	TRBJ2-7	TGCGCCAGCAGCTTGCTGGGACTAGCGGGAGGGGAAAAGGGCTCCTACGAGCAGTACTTC	CASSLLGLAGGEKGSYEQYF
13	TRBV10-2	NA	NA	TRBJ2-3	TGCGCCAGCAATCCCTCGTTGCGGGATACGCAGTATTTT	CASNPSLRDTQYF
14	TRBV10-3	NA	once	TRBJ2-3	TGTGCCATCAAGGTAGACCAGGGGAGGGGTACGCAGTATTTT	CAIKVDQGRGTQYF
13	TRBV20-1	NA	NA	TRBJ2-1	TGCAGTGCTAGTCAGGGCTCTTACAATGAGCAGTTCTTC	CSASQGSYNEQFF
16	TRBV7-3	NA	NA	TRBJ1-1	TGTGCCAGCAGCGAAGCCCCGTTGGTGATGAACACTGAAGCTTTCTTT	CASSEAPLVMNTEAFF
13	TRBV10-3	TRBD1	NA	TRBJ2-7	TGTGCCATCAGGGGGACAGGGGATGGCGAGCAGTACTTC	CAIRGTGDGEQYF
16	TRBV11-2	TRBD2	NA	TRBJ2-1	TGTGCCAGCAGCTTAGAAGGGAGGGTGGGCTACAATGAGCAGTTCTTC	CASSLEGRVGYNEQFF
16	TRBV5-1	TRBD1	once	TRBJ1-1	TGCGCCAGCAGCCCAAACAGGGGCAGGTTGGTTCAAGGGGCTTTCTTT	CASSPNRGRLVQGAFF
15	TRBV6-5	TRBD1	NA	TRBJ2-2	TGTGCCAGCACCGACAGGGGGTTCGACACCGGGGAGCTGTTTTTT	CASTDRGFDTGELFF
13	TRBV7-2	NA	few	TRBJ2-2	TGTGCCAGCAGCTTAGTGCTGAGCGGGGAGCTGTTTTTT	CASSLVLSGELFF
13	TRBV30	NA	NA	TRBJ2-2	TGTGCCTGGGCTAGCGACCACACCGGGGAGCTGTTTTTT	CAWASDHTGELFF
15	TRBV6-5	NA	NA	TRBJ2-6	TGTGCCAGCAGTTACCAGACATCTGGGGCCAACGTCCTGACTTTC	CASSYQTSGANVLTF
14	TRBV2	NA	once	TRBJ1-1	TGTGCCAGCAGGTTTGGCAGGGTGGACACTGAAGCTTTCTTT	CASRFGRVDTEAFF
14	TRBV10-3	TRBD1	many	TRBJ2-7	TGTGCCACCGGGACTGACAGGGGTTCCGACGAGCAGTACTTC	CATGTDRGSDEQYF
13	TRBV12-3/TRBV12-4	NA	NA	TRBJ1-2	TGTGCCAGCAGTGAACAGTTTAGCTATGGCTACACCTTC	CASSEQFSYGYTF
15	TRBV6-5	NA	NA	TRBJ2-3	TGTGCCAGCAGTTTGACCCGACAGGGCACAGATACGCAGTATTTT	CASSLTRQGTDTQYF
15	TRBV11-3	NA	NA	TRBJ2-2	TGTGCCAGCAGCTCCGGCGGTCGGAACACCGGGGAGCTGTTTTTT	CASSSGGRNTGELFF
12	TRBV18	NA	once	TRBJ1-2	TGTGCCAGCTCACCTGACAGCTATGGCTACACCTTC	CASSPDSYGYTF
15	TRBV2	NA	NA	TRBJ1-1	TGTGCCAGCAAAGCAACCCCGGGGGAAAACACTGAAGCTTTCTTT	CASKATPGENTEAFF
16	TRBV5-8	NA	NA	TRBJ2-2	TGTGCCAGCAGCTGGGGCGGATCGTCGAACACCGGGGAGCTGTTTTTT	CASSWGGSSNTGELFF
14	TRBV9	TRBD1	NA	TRBJ1-2	TGTGCCAGCAGCGCAAGACAGGGCGACTATGGCTACACCTTC	CASSARQGDYGYTF
14	TRBV30	NA	NA	TRBJ2-1	TGTGCCTGGACTCCTACCCCCGCTAGCGACGAGCAGTTCTTC	CAWTPTPASDEQFF
12	TRBV12-3/TRBV12-4	NA	NA	TRBJ2-1	TGTGCCAGCAGTTTTGGAGGGCATGAGCAGTTCTTC	CASSFGGHEQFF
13	TRBV25-1	NA	NA	TRBJ1-1	TGTGCCAGCAGTGGGCCTTCAAACACTGAAGCTTTCTTT	CASSGPSNTEAFF
17	TRBV14	NA	few	TRBJ1-2	TGTGCCAGCAGCCAAGATTTAGGGCAGGGGCGCTCGCCCGGCTACACCTTC	CASSQDLGQGRSPGYTF
13	TRBV7-2	TRBD1	NA	TRBJ2-1	TGTGCCAGCAGCGACGACAGGGCTAATGAGCAGTTCTTC	CASSDDRANEQFF
12	TRBV12-3/TRBV12-4	NA	NA	TRBJ1-1	TGTGCCAGCAGTTTAGGAACAGAGCTTGGATTCTTT	CASSLGTELGFF
12	TRBV3-1/TRBV3-2	NA	few	TRBJ1-1	TGTGCCAGCCCCCGGGGGAAGAATGAAGCTTTCTTT	CASPRGKNEAFF
11	TRBV11-2	NA	NA	TRBJ1-4	TGTGCCAGCAGCTTTAGAGAAAAACTGTTTTTT	CASSFREKLFF
15	TRBV6-5	NA	NA	TRBJ2-1	TGTGCCAGCAGTCGAGCACAGGCAGAGTTGGATGAGCAGTTCTTC	CASSRAQAELDEQFF
14	TRBV9	TRBD1	once	TRBJ1-2	TGTGCCAGCAGCTTGATCCTCGACAGGGCGGGCTACACCTTC	CASSLILDRAGYTF
19	TRBV19	TRBD2	NA	TRBJ2-6	TGTGCCAGTAGTATCCCTTTAGGGACTACCCACTCTGGGGCCAACGTCCTGACTTTC	CASSIPLGTTHSGANVLTF
13	TRBV27	TRBD2	NA	TRBJ2-7	TGTGCCAGCAGTTTTTGGGGGAGGGGTGAGCAGTACTTC	CASSFWGRGEQYF
13	TRBV9	NA	NA	TRBJ2-1	TGTGCCAGCAGCACATCCCCTCGGGATGAGCAGTTCTTC	CASSTSPRDEQFF
13	TRBV25-1	NA	NA	TRBJ1-1	TGTGCCAGCAGTGAATTTTTAAACACTGAAGCTTTCTTT	CASSEFLNTEAFF
13	TRBV4-1	NA	NA	TRBJ2-3	TGCGCCAGCAGCCCCCGGGAGCAAGATACGCAGTATTTT	CASSPREQDTQYF
11	TRBV12-3/TRBV12-4	TRBD1	few	TRBJ1-1	TGTGCCAGCAGCCCGGGACAGCCAGCTTTCTTT	CASSPGQPAFF
17	TRBV14	TRBD2	once	TRBJ2-2	TGTGCCAGCAGCCAAGCGGGACTAGCGGGAGCCACCGGGGAGCTGTTTTTT	CASSQAGLAGATGELFF
17	TRBV3-1/TRBV3-2	NA	NA	TRBJ1-2	TGTGCCAGCAGCCAAGAGGGAGGCAGTAGTGGGTCTGGAGGCTACACCTTC	CASSQEGGSSGSGGYTF
18	TRBV19	TRBD1	NA	TRBJ1-5	TGTGCCAGTAGTATCCTGACAGGGGGCGGCATAAGCAATCAGCCCCAGCATTTT	CASSILTGGGISNQPQHF
13	TRBV14	TRBD1	once	TRBJ2-3	TGTGCCAGCAGCCAGGACAGGGGAGATACGCAGTATTTT	CASSQDRGDTQYF
13	TRBV28	NA	NA	TRBJ1-6	TGTGCCAGCAGTCTAGATGGTAATTCACCCCTCCACTTT	CASSLDGNSPLHF